The 5 T cell receptor beta chains below all came from one sample that was sequenced in a study of CD8 T cells in Susac syndrome. An amount of RNA that ranged from roughly 0.5 to 1 ug was reverse transcribed with random hexamers. TCRdb ran MiXCR on the immunoSEQ multiplex PCR reads and lists one entry per CDR3 protein. The sample carries about 60,000 distinct CDR3 sequences, around 95% recorded once. Sequenced input: CD8+ T cells from PBMCs. The receptor set was obtained from a human donor with multiple sclerosis.

The V gene is TRBV7-9, the J gene TRBJ2-1; possibly TRBD1 or TRBD2 for D (5 bases each). Germline assignment: CDR1 SEHNR and CDR2 FQNEAQ (reference sequence). The CDR3 is 15 residues long. Trimming took off 6 bases at V and 4 bases at J, with 16 bases between the two ends. This CDR3 reads CASRIGWDRYNEQFF. The CDR3 nucleotides are TGTGCCAGCAGGATAGGCTGGGACCGGTACAATGAGCAGTTCTTC.

This clonotype was detected a few times. The rearrangement joins TRBV7-2 to TRBJ2-7; no clear D gene. Trimming cost V 5 bases and J 0 bases, with 8 bases left between them. Looked up from germline, CDR1 is SGHTA and CDR2 is FQGNSA. The CDR3 runs 13 residues. The CDR3 DNA follows: TGTGCCAGCAGCGTATACCCCTCCTACGAGCAGTACTTC. This translates into CASSVYPSYEQYF.

The chain recombines TRBV29-1 with TRBJ1-5; D unclear. CDR1 is SQVTM and CDR2 is ANQGSEA in the germline V gene. This CDR3 comprises 16 residues. V was pared by 7 bases and J by 2 bases, with 21 bases between. In DNA form, the CDR3 reads TGCAGCGCTATAATTGGTCCCTCAGCCGGCAATCAGCCCCAGCATTTT. The encoded protein is CSAIIGPSAGNQPQHF.

This chain connects TRBV3-1 to TRBJ1-1; D possibly corresponds to TRBD1 (5 bases). Germline values: CDR1 LGHDT, CDR2 YNNKEL (reference sequence). V lost 1 base and J lost 5, with 11 bases in between. This CDR3 is built from 14 residues. CDR3 in amino acids: CASSQGGAGTEAFF. The CDR3 nucleotides are TGTGCCAGCAGCCAAGGTGGGGCAGGGACTGAAGCTTTCTTT. Complete variable domain (other parts from reference TRBV3-1 and TRBJ1-1): DTAVSQTPKYLVTQMGNDKSIKCEQNLGHDTMYWYKQDSKKFLKIMFSYNNKELIINETVPNRFSPKSPDKAHLNLHINSLELGDSAVYFCASSQGGAGTEAFFGQGTRLTVV.

This chain links TRBV7-7 with TRBJ2-3; perhaps TRBD1 as D (6 bases). V was shortened by 5 bases and J by 0 bases, with 18 bases between the two germline ends. The CDR3 extends over 17 amino acids. Germline V gives CDR1 SSHAT, CDR2 FNYEAQ (reference sequence). CDR3 residues: CASSPRAGEGSTDTQYF. For the CDR3, the DNA is TGTGCCAGCAGCCCCCGGGCAGGGGAAGGGAGCACAGATACGCAGTATTTT.